The TCR beta chain described here comes from a study of cytomegalovirus exposure and HLA in healthy donors. Participants comprised healthy donors of bone marrow. The CDR3 runs to 13 residues. CDR1 is SGHRS and CDR2 is YFSETQ in the germline V gene. J gave up 7 bases and V 7 bases, and 6 bases lay outside the gene matches. In the PCR, 60 Vbeta and 13 Jbeta primers were used. Measured with immunoSEQ multiplex PCR; TCRdb has only the in-frame clones, and not every one. The profile shows just under 250,000 clones, over 80% of them singletons. This clonotype originated in a woman between 40 and 55 years old in good health and CMV-seropositive. V and J are TRBV5-1 and TRBJ1-4; the match to TRBD1 covers 8 bases. The source material was PBMCs. CDR3 amino acids: CASGDRIREKLFF. The CDR3 bases are TGCGCCAGCGGGGACAGGATTCGTGAAAAACTGTTTTTT.